The 26 T cell receptor beta chains listed next were all sequenced from one sample in a study of cytomegalovirus exposure and HLA in healthy donors. The PCR was carried out with 60 Vbeta primers and 13 Jbeta primers. Only in-frame clones appear in the TCRdb table, and some are missing; sequencing was by immunoSEQ multiplex PCR. The sample gives around 220,000 clones, approximately 70% of which show up once; less than 2% is in the top ten. The sequenced sample was PBMCs. The receptors stem from a woman aged 25-40 years in good health and CMV-seronegative.

This chain links TRBV10-2 with TRBJ2-7; 7 nucleotides align to TRBD1. V trimming: 8 bases; J trimming: 6 bases; junction bases outside the gene matches: 13. The CDR3 is 14 residues long. CDR1 and CDR2 (germline): WSHSY, SAAADI. CDR3 loop: CASGLYTGAGEQYF. CDR3 bases: TGCGCCAGCGGGTTGTATACAGGGGCTGGCGAGCAGTACTTC.

The chain links TRBV29-1 to TRBJ2-1; D gene ambiguous. This CDR3 comprises 13 residues. Trimming left V 3 bases short and J 10 bases short, with 16 bases between. CDR1 and CDR2 (germline): SQVTM, ANQGSEA. CDR3 region: CSVEGQIFWEQFF. The CDR3 DNA sequence: TGCAGCGTTGAGGGCCAGATTTTTTGGGAGCAGTTCTTC.

This chain connects TRBV15 to TRBJ2-7, with TRBD1 as a possible D gene (6 bases). There are 15 residues in the CDR3. Germline CDR1 and CDR2: LNHNV and YYDKDF (reference sequence). V dropped 3 bases and J dropped 5 bases, with 17 bases sitting between them. The CDR3 DNA reads TGTGCCACCAGCAGCACCCGGGGACATACGGACGAGCAGTACTTC. It yields the protein CATSSTRGHTDEQYF.

This chain joins TRBV7-9 and TRBJ1-2; unclear D gene. Trimming cost V 1 base and J 8 bases, with 14 bases left between them. The CDR3 is made up of 14 amino acids. Per germline, CDR1 SEHNR and CDR2 FQNEAQ (reference sequence). The CDR3 reads CASSLEGVRHGYTF. The DNA of the CDR3 is TGTGCCAGCAGCTTAGAAGGCGTCAGACACGGCTACACCTTC.

The chain couples TRBV5-6 to TRBJ2-3; D ambiguous. This CDR3 is 13 amino acids long. Germline CDR1 is SGHDT and CDR2 is YYEEEE. With 0 bases removed from V and 2 bases from J, the gap between germline ends came to 4 bases. This chain's CDR3 is CASSLVATDTQYF. CDR3 sequence (DNA): TGTGCCAGCAGCTTGGTGGCCACAGATACGCAGTATTTT.

This rearrangement joins TRBV5-6 to TRBJ2-5, with D possibly TRBD2 on 5 matching bases. Germline CDR1 reads SGHDT; CDR2 reads YYEEEE. Deletions cut 6 bases from V and 9 bases from J, with 15 bases between. This CDR3 region has 12 residues. CDR3: CASILGGGPQYF. The DNA of the CDR3 is TGTGCCAGCATACTAGGAGGTGGGCCCCAGTACTTC.

The chain joins TRBV6-5 to TRBJ1-1; the match to TRBD1 covers 8 bases. Germline V CDR1 and CDR2: MNHEY, SVGAGI. V lost 8 bases and J lost 4; bases outside the gene matches: 9. The CDR3 covers 14 residues. The CDR3, as DNA: TGTGCCAGCTGTCCAGGGGGCTGGAGCACTGAAGCTTTCTTT. Residues: CASCPGGWSTEAFF.

This sequence joins TRBV5-6 and TRBJ2-6; 8 bases match TRBD1. CDR1 and CDR2 (germline): SGHDT, YYEEEE. V was pared by 3 bases and J by 5 bases, with 13 bases of the junction left unmatched. This CDR3 has 18 amino acids. CDR3 sequence reads: CASSSLQGVSLWANVLTF. The CDR3 DNA is TGTGCCAGCAGCTCGCTACAGGGGGTCTCCCTCTGGGCCAACGTCCTGACTTTC.

This clone was seen only once. The CDR3 nucleotides are TGTGCCAGCAGTGAAAGCTACGAGCAGTACTTC. Amino acids: CASSESYEQYF. The chain joins TRBV25-1 to TRBJ2-5; D gene uncertain. The J call may be mistaken, given a closer DNA end match to TRBJ2-7. Germline-derived CDR1 and CDR2 are MGHDK and SYGVNS. The CDR3 extends over 11 amino acids.

V is TRBV19 and J is TRBJ1-2; 10 nucleotides line up with TRBD1. CDR1 and CDR2 from the germline V gene are LNHDA and SQIVND (reference sequence). V shed 1 base, J shed 3 bases, and the junction held 11 bases outside the gene matches. The CDR3 is made up of 18 amino acids. CDR3 residues: CASSIVSTGTGVDYGYTF. The CDR3 DNA sequence: TGTGCCAGTAGTATAGTCTCGACCGGGACAGGGGTTGACTATGGCTACACCTTC.

The chain has TRBV9 and TRBJ1-1, with a weak D call TRBD1 (6 bases). The V end lost 0 bases, the J end lost 6 bases, and 15 bases lay between the germline ends. The CDR3 extends over 15 amino acids. The germline V gene has CDR1 SGDLS and CDR2 YYNGEE. CDR3 sequence reads: CASSVASRGTAEAFF. For the CDR3, the DNA is TGTGCCAGCAGCGTAGCCAGCAGGGGCACAGCTGAAGCTTTCTTT.

This chain uses TRBV15 with TRBJ2-7; the D gene is possibly TRBD2 (7 bases). The CDR3 loop spans 15 amino acids. Germline loops: CDR1 LNHNV, CDR2 YYDKDF (reference sequence). V shed 5 bases and J shed 6 bases, with 20 bases lying between them. CDR3 in amino acids: CATSRRTDRGAEQYF. The DNA of the CDR3 is TGTGCCACCAGCCGGAGGACCGACCGGGGGGCCGAGCAGTACTTC. The whole variable domain, filled in from reference TRBV15 and TRBJ2-7, reads DAMVIQNPRYQVTQFGKPVTLSCSQTLNHNVMYWYQQKSSQAPKLLFHYYDKDFNNEADTPDNFQSRRPNTSFCFLDIRSPGLGDTAMYLCATSRRTDRGAEQYFGPGTRLTVT.

The chain is built from TRBV27 and TRBJ2-1, with 10 positions matching TRBD2. The V segment lost 3 bases and the J segment 3 bases; nucleotides outside the gene matches: 5. CDR1 is MNHEY and CDR2 is SMNVEV in the germline V gene (reference sequence). The CDR3 sequence is 16 residues long. CDR3 sequence reads: CASSLTTSGYYNEQFF. Here the CDR3 DNA reads TGTGCCAGCAGTTTGACGACTAGCGGGTACTACAATGAGCAGTTCTTC.

This clone appeared a few times. The chain uses TRBV15 and TRBJ2-7, with 9 positions matching TRBD1. CDR1 LNHNV and CDR2 YYDKDF come from the germline V gene (reference sequence). This CDR3 is built from 16 residues. J lost 2 bases, V lost 1 base, and 6 bases had no gene match. CDR3 region: CATSRGGTGTAYEQYF. The CDR3 nucleotides read TGTGCCACCAGCAGAGGCGGGACAGGGACCGCCTACGAGCAGTACTTC.

The chain combines TRBV9 with TRBJ1-4; the match to TRBD1 covers 7 bases. This CDR3 is built from 15 residues. CDR1 and CDR2 (germline): SGDLS, YYNGEE. With 0 bases clipped from V and 8 bases from J, the junction kept 7 bases outside the gene matches. This CDR3 is CASSVADRAEEKLFF. For the CDR3, the DNA is TGTGCCAGCAGCGTAGCTGACAGGGCGGAAGAAAAACTGTTTTTT.

The rearrangement links TRBV6-1 to TRBJ1-2; TRBD1 is a possible D gene (6 bases). CDR3 length: 13 residues. Trimming took 7 bases from V and 4 from J, leaving 13 bases between them. Germline V gene data show CDR1 as MNHNS and CDR2 as SASEGT. In DNA form, the CDR3 reads TGTGCCAGCAACCAGGACAGTTCCTATGGCTACACCTTC. This gives the protein CASNQDSSYGYTF.

The sample holds one count of this clone. This sequence joins TRBV11-3 and TRBJ2-3; tentatively, D is TRBD2 (5 bases). Germline CDR1 and CDR2: SGHNT and YENEEA. The CDR3 totals 14 residues. V was pared by 3 bases and J by 4 bases, with 11 bases between. The CDR3 is CASSFPGLPDTQYF. CDR3 coding DNA: TGTGCCAGCAGCTTCCCGGGGTTACCAGATACGCAGTATTTT.

The chain is built from TRBV7-2 and TRBJ1-1; D may be TRBD1 (5 bases). The V and J ends lost 2 bases and 4 bases respectively, with 14 bases between them. This CDR3 is 15 amino acids long. Germline V gene sequence: CDR1 SGHTA, CDR2 FQGNSA. CDR3 loop: CASSLRTGGSTEAFF. The CDR3 DNA reads TGTGCCAGCAGCTTACGAACGGGGGGGAGCACTGAAGCTTTCTTT.

V and J are TRBV2 and TRBJ1-1; D is unresolved. The CDR3 runs 14 residues. V dropped 5 bases and J dropped 12 bases, with 22 bases sitting between them. The V gene's germline CDR1 is SNHLY and CDR2 FYNNEI. In DNA form, the CDR3 reads TGTGCCAGCAGTCCCCTTTCTGCCGACGGAGAGACTTTCTTT. It encodes CASSPLSADGETFF.

This clone was seen just once. J is TRBJ2-1 and V is TRBV6-5, with 8 bases fitting TRBD2. Germline trimming cut 6 bases from V and 9 bases from J; bases unmatched to any gene: 10. CDR1 is MNHEY and CDR2 is SVGAGI in the germline V gene. The CDR3 totals 14 residues. The CDR3 protein is CASSPYGRASEQFF. The DNA for the CDR3 is TGTGCCAGCAGCCCTTACGGGAGGGCCAGTGAGCAGTTCTTC.

Concerning this clone itself: Given a much more abundant clone one base away, this may be a read error. The chain uses TRBV28 and TRBJ1-2, with 7 bases matching TRBD1. The CDR3 has 12 amino acids. V shed 10 bases, J shed 0 bases, and the junction held 2 bases outside the gene matches. CDR1 and CDR2 (germline): MDHEN, SYDVKM. The CDR3 DNA reads as TGTGCCACCCAGGGGGCTAACTATGGCTACACCTTC. Its translation is CATQGANYGYTF.

The V call is TRBV7-9, the J call TRBJ1-1, with D tentatively TRBD1 (5 bases). V lost 3 bases to trimming and J lost 6 bases, with 8 bases between them. CDR1 SEHNR and CDR2 FQNEAQ come from the germline V gene (reference sequence). The CDR3 spans 12 residues. CDR3 DNA sequence: TGTGCCAGCAGCTTTGGGGGGGCTGAAGCTTTCTTT. Its protein product is CASSFGGAEAFF.

This chain connects TRBV10-3 to TRBJ1-1, with TRBD1 matching over 12 bases. The length of the CDR3 is 16 residues. CDR1 ENHRY and CDR2 SYGVKD come from the germline V gene. Trimming took 2 bases from V and 5 from J; bases not matched to a gene: 6. As DNA, the CDR3 is TGTGCCATCAGTGAGGGGACAGGGGGCGTAAGGACTGAAGCTTTCTTT. Its protein product is CAISEGTGGVRTEAFF.

V usage is TRBV5-8 and J usage is TRBJ2-1, with D perhaps matching TRBD2 (5 bases). The CDR3 covers 16 residues. With 0 bases removed from V and 1 base from J, the gap between germline ends came to 11 bases. Germline V gives CDR1 SGHTS, CDR2 YDEGEE. CDR3 amino acids: CASSLGTPISYNEQFF. The CDR3, as DNA: TGTGCCAGCAGCTTGGGGACTCCGATTTCCTACAATGAGCAGTTCTTC.

This clone was recorded only once. The V gene is TRBV6-5, the J gene TRBJ2-7; 7 bases align to TRBD2. V gave up 2 bases and J gave up 5 bases; unmatched junction bases: 6. Per germline, CDR1 MNHEY and CDR2 SVGAGI. The CDR3 consists of 14 residues. The CDR3 coding sequence is TGTGCCAGCAGTTACGGCGGGAGTAACAACGAGCAGTACTTC. It codes for CASSYGGSNNEQYF.

The chain joins TRBV7-9 to TRBJ2-3; TRBD2 might be the D (5 bases). The CDR3 spans 17 residues. Trimming cost V 5 bases and J 1 base, with 19 bases left between them. Per the germline V gene, CDR1 is SEHNR and CDR2 is FQNEAQ (reference sequence). In DNA, the CDR3 is TGTGCCAGCAGCCCAGCCGAGGGTGGGAAACGCACAGATACGCAGTATTTT. Protein: CASSPAEGGKRTDTQYF.